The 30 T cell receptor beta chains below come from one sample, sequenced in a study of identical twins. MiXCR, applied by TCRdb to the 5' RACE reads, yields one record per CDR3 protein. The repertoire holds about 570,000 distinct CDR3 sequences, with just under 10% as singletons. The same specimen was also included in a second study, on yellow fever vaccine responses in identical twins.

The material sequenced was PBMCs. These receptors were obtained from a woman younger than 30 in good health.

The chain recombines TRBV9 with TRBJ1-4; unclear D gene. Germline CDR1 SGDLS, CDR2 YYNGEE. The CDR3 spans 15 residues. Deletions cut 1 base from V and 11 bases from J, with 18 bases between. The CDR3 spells CASSVTAAQGMKLFF. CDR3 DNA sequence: TGTGCCAGCAGCGTAACGGCAGCCCAAGGGATGAAACTGTTTTTT.

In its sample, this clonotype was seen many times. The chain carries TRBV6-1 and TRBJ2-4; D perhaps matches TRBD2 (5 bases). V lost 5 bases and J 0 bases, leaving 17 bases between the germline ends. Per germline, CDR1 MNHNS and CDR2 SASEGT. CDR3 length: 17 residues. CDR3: CASSREPSPLAKNIQYF. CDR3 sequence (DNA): TGTGCCAGCAGTCGGGAACCCAGCCCCTTAGCCAAAAACATTCAGTACTTC.

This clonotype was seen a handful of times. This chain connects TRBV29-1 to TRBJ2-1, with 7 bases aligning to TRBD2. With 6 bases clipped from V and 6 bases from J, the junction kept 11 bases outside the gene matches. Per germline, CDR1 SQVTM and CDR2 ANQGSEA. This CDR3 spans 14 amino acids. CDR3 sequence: CSVGHRDYVNEQFF. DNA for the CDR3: TGCAGCGTAGGACATCGGGACTACGTCAATGAGCAGTTCTTC.

DNA of the CDR3: TGTGCCAGCAGCTTAGGGGGCCGAAGCAATCAGCCCCAGCATTTT. It translates to CASSLGGRSNQPQHF. This chain connects TRBV7-6 to TRBJ1-5; maybe TRBD1 (5 bases). The CDR3 is 15 residues long. Looked up from germline, CDR1 is SGHVS and CDR2 is FNYEAQ. V was trimmed by 1 base and J by 1 base, leaving 8 bases between them.

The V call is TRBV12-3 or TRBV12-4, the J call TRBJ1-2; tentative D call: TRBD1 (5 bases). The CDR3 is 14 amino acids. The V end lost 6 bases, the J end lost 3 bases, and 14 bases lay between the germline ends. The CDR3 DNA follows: TGTGCCAGCAGCCTCGGGGGTAGTGACTATGGCTACACCTTC. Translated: CASSLGGSDYGYTF.

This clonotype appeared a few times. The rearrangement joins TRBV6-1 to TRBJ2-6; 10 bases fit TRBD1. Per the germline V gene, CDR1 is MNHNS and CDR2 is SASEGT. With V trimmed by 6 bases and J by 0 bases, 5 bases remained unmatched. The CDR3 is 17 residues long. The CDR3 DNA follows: TGTGCCAGCAGCGGGGACAGGGGCTCCTCTGGGGCCAACGTCCTGACTTTC. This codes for CASSGDRGSSGANVLTF.

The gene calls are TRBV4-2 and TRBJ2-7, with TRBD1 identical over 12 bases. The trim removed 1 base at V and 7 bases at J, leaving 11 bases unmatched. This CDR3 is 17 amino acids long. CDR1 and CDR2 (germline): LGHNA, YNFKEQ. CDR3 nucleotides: TGTGCCAGCAGCCAAGGGCCCCGCGGGACAGGGGGCAGGGAGCAGTACTTC. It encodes CASSQGPRGTGGREQYF.

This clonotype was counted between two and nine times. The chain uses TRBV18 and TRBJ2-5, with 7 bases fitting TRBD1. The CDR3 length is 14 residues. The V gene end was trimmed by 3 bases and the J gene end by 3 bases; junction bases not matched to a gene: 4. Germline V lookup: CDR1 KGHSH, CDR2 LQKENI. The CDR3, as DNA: TGTGCCAGCTCACCGCTTGACAGGGAAGAGACCCAGTACTTC. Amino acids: CASSPLDREETQYF.

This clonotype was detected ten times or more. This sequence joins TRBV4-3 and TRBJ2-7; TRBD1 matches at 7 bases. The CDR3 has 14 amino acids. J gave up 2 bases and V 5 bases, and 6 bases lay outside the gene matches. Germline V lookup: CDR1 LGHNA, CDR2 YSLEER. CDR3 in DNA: TGCGCCAGCAGCTTATGGACAGGAACCTACGAGCAGTACTTC. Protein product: CASSLWTGTYEQYF.

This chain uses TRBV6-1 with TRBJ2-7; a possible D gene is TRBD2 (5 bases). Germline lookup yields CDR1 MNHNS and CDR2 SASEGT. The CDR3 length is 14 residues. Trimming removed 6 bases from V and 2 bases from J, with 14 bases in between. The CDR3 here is CASSTRETTYEQYF. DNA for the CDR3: TGTGCCAGCAGCACGAGGGAGACGACCTACGAGCAGTACTTC.

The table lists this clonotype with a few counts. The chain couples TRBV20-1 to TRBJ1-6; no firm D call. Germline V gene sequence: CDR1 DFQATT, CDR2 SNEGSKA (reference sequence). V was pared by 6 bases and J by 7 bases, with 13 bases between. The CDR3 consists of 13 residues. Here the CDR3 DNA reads TGCAGTGCGGGCTTTGCAGGCAATTCACCCCTCCACTTT. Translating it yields CSAGFAGNSPLHF.

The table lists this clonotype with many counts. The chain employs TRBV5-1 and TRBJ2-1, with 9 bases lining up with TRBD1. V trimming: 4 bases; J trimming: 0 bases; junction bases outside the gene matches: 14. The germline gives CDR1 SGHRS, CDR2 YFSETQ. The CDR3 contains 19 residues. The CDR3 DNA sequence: TGCGCCAGCAGCCTGTGGGGGAGTTCGGGACAGGGCTCCTACAATGAGCAGTTCTTC. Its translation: CASSLWGSSGQGSYNEQFF.

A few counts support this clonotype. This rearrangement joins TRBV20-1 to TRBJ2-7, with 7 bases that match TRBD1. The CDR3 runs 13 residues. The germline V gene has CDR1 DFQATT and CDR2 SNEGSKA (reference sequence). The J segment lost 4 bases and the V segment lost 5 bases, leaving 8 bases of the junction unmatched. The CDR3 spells CSARPGTVYEQYF. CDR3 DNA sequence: TGCAGTGCTCGACCCGGGACAGTATACGAGCAGTACTTC.

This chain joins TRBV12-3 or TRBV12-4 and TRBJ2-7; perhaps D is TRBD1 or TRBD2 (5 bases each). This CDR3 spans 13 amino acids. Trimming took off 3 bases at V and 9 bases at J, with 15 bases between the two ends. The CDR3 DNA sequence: TGTGCCAGCAGTTTTGGCCCGTGGGACGGGCAGTACTTC. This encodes CASSFGPWDGQYF.

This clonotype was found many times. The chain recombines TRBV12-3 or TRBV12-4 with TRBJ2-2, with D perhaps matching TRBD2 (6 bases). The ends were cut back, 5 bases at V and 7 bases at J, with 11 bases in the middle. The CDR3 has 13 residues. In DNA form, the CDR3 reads TGTGCCAGCAGTCCCTTGACTAGCGGGGAGCTGTTTTTT. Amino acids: CASSPLTSGELFF.

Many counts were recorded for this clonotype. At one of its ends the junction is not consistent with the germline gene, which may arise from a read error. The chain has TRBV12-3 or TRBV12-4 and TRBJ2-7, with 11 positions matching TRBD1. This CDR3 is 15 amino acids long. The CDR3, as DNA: TGTGCCAGCAGTATAGCCGGGACAGGGGGCTACGAGCAGTACTTC. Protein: CASSIAGTGGYEQYF.

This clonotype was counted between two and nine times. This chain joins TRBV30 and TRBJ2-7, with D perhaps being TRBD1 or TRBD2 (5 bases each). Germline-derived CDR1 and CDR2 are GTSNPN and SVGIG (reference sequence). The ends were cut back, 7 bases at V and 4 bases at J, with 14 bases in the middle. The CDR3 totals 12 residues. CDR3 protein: CAYYRTPYEQYF. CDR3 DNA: TGTGCCTACTACAGGACTCCTTACGAGCAGTACTTC. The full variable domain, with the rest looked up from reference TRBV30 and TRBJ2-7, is SQTIHQWPATLVQPVGSPLSLECTVEGTSNPNLYWYRQAAGRGLQLLFYSVGIGQISSEVPQNLSASRPQDRQFILSSKKLLLSDSGFYLCAYYRTPYEQYFGPGTRLTVT.

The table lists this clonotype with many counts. In DNA form, the CDR3 reads TGTGCCAGCAGCGTAGGGGGGGGCGCCTACGAGCAGTACTTC. Protein sequence: CASSVGGGAYEQYF. The chain joins TRBV9 to TRBJ2-7; perhaps TRBD2 as D (7 bases). Germline-derived CDR1 and CDR2 are SGDLS and YYNGEE. V was cut by 0 bases and J by 2 bases, with 9 bases left in between. The CDR3 has 14 amino acids.

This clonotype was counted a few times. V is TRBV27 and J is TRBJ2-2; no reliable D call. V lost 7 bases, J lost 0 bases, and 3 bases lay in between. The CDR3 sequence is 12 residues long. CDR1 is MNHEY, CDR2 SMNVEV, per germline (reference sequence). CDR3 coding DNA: TGTGCCAGCACCTCGAACACCGGGGAGCTGTTTTTT. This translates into CASTSNTGELFF.

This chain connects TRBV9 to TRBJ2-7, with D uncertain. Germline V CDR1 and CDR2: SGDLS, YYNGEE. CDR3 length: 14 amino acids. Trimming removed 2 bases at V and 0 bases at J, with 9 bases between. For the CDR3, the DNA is TGTGCCAGCAGCGTGCTCTGGAGCTCCTACGAGCAGTACTTC. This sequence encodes CASSVLWSSYEQYF.

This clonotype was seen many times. CDR3 in DNA: TGTGCCAGCAGTGAAATTAGGACAGATTCCACAGATACGCAGTATTTT. Protein sequence: CASSEIRTDSTDTQYF. The rearrangement uses TRBV6-4 and TRBJ2-3; the D gene is possibly TRBD1 (6 bases). V was trimmed by 3 bases and J by 2 bases, leaving 15 bases between them. Looked up from germline, CDR1 is MRHNA and CDR2 is SNTAGT. This CDR3 is 16 amino acids long.

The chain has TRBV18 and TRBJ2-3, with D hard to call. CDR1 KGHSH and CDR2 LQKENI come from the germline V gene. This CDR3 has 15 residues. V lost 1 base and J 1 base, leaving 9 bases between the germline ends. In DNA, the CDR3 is TGTGCCAGCTCACCACTTCCAGGCGGCACAGATACGCAGTATTTT. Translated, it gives CASSPLPGGTDTQYF.

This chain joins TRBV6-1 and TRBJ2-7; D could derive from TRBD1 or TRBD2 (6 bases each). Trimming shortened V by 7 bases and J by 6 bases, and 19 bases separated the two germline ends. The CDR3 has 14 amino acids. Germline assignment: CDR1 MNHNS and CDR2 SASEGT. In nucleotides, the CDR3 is TGTGCCAGCAAAAAGGGGGGACTCCTTGGCGAGCAGTACTTC. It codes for CASKKGGLLGEQYF.

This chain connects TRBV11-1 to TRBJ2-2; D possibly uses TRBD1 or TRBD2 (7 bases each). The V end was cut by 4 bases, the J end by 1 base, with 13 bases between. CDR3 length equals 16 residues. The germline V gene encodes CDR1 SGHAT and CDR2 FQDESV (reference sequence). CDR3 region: CASSSGGTKNTGELFF. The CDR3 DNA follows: TGTGCCAGCAGCTCAGGGGGGACTAAGAACACCGGGGAGCTGTTTTTT.

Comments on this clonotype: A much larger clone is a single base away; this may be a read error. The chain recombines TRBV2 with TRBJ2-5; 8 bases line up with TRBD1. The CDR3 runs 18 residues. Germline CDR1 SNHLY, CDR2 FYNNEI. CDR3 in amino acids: CTSSKRGQGVSFQETQYF. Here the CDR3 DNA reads TGTACCAGCAGCAAACGAGGACAGGGTGTTTCTTTCCAAGAGACCCAGTACTTC.

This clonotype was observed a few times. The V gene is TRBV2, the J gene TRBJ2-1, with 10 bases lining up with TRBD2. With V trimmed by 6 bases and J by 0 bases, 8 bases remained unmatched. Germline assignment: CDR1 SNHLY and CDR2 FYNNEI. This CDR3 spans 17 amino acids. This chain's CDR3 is CASSGGLALSSYNEQFF. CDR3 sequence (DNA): TGTGCCAGCAGCGGGGGACTAGCGCTTAGCTCCTACAATGAGCAGTTCTTC.

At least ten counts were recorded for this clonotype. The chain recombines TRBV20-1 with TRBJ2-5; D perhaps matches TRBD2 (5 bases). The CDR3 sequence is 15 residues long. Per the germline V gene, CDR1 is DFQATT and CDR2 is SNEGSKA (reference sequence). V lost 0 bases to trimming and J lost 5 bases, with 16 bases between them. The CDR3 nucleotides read TGCAGTGCTAGAGACCGAGGGAGTAGAAGGGAGACCCAGTACTTC. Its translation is CSARDRGSRRETQYF.

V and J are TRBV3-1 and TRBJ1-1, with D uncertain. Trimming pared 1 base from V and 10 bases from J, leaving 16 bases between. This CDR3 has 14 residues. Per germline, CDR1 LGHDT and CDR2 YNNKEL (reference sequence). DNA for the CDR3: TGTGCCAGCAGCCAAGGTGGAGACCTACGGGGAGCTTTCTTT. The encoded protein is CASSQGGDLRGAFF.

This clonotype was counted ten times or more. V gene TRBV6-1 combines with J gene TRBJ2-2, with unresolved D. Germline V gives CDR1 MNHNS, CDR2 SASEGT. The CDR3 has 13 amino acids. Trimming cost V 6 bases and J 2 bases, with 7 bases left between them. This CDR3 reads CASSQTNTGELFF. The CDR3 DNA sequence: TGTGCCAGCAGCCAAACCAACACCGGGGAGCTGTTTTTT.

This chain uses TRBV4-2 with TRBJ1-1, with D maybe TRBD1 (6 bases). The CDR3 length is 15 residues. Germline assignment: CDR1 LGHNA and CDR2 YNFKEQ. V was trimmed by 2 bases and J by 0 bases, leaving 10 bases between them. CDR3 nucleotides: TGTGCCAGCAGCCAACTCAGGGGATTGAACACTGAAGCTTTCTTT. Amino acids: CASSQLRGLNTEAFF.